This record concerns one T cell receptor beta chain sequence. The antigen remains undetermined. Germline V gene sequence: CDR1 SGHDT, CDR2 YYEEEE. The CDR3 sequence is 14 residues long. The V end was cut by 4 bases, the J end by 5 bases, with 13 bases between. The data originate from a study of shared clonotypes between healthy human individuals. Study results and limitations: What limited the represented genetic and exposure-history diversity was the small number of donors.

The split of CD4+ cells yielded CD45RA+ naive and CD45RA-negative memory subsets. Per the study methods: Because ImmunoSEQ provided only junction sequences with no quality scores, the filtering differed. Generated by immunoSEQ multiplex PCR, the TCRdb table keeps only in-frame clones and is missing some. V and J calls and clone size are those listed in that table; D and trimming were worked out from the DNA. This sample has about 2.4 million clones; 93% occur once, and the top ten carry 0.36%. Sequenced input: naive CD4+ T cells from PBMCs. The subset here: CD45RA+ positively selected. The sequence derives from a man between 18 and 29 years old in good health. Some clones in this sample may be carry-over from other donors' samples. The chain combines TRBV5-6 with TRBJ1-5, with TRBD1 as a possible D gene (5 bases). CDR3 residues: CASSLGGEYQPQHF. The CDR3 DNA reads as TGTGCCAGCAGCCTGGGGGGGGAGTATCAGCCCCAGCATTTT.